This T cell receptor beta chain was sequenced in a study of PD-1 blockade in classical Hodgkin lymphoma. On the study more broadly: Patients were given intravenous nivolumab, 3 mg/kg, every 2 weeks.

Points on this clone: Its matching antigen is unknown.

General study results and limits: By C4D1 there was a significant rise in CD4+ TCR diversity but not in CD8+ TCR diversity. The diversity seen at baseline in complete responders resembled that of newly diagnosed patients.

The CDR3 extends over 14 amino acids. CDR1 MDHEN and CDR2 SYDVKM come from the germline V gene. Trimming left V 7 bases short and J 4 bases short, with 16 bases between. Generated by immunoSEQ multiplex PCR, the TCRdb table keeps only in-frame clones and is missing some. Of roughly 48,000 clones listed, approximately 86% were seen once; the top ten hold 6.5% to 8%. Time point specified: cycle 4 day 1 (C4D1), after more than five weeks of nivolumab. Every patient had relapsed following autologous stem cell transplantation, and cohorts differed in brentuximab vedotin exposure. Best responses were complete response, partial response or progressive disease.

The rearrangement links TRBV28 to TRBJ1-1; D remains ambiguous. Material: peripheral blood mononuclear cells (PBMCs), obtained before the fourth cycle of nivolumab. The origin of this receptor is a human donor with classical Hodgkin lymphoma. DNA for the CDR3: TGTGCCAGCAAAAGGGAGAGGGCGGGCACTGAAGCTTTCTTT. Residues: CASKRERAGTEAFF.